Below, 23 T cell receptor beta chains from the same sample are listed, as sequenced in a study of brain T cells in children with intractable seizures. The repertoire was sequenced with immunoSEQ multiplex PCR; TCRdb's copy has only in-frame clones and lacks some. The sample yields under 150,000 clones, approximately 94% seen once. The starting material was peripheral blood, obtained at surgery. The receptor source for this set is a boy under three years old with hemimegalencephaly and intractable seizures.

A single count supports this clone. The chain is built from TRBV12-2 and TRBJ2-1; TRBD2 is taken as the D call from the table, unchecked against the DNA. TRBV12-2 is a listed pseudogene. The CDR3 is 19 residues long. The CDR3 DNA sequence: TGTGCAAGTCGCTTAGCGGGTCGGACTAGCGGGAAAGGGGACAATGAGCAGTTCTTC. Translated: CASRLAGRTSGKGDNEQFF.

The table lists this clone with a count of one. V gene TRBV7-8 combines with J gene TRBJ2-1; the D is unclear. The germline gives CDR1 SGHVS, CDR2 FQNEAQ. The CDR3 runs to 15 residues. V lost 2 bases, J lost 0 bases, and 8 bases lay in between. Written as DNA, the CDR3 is TGTGCCAGCAGCTTAAACCCGAGCTCCTACAATGAGCAGTTCTTC. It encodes CASSLNPSSYNEQFF.

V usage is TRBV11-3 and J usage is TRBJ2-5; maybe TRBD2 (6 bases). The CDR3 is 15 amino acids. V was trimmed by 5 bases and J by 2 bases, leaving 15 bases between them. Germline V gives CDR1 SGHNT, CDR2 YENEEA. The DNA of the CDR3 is TGTGCCAGCAGCGGTCGGGGGAGCGGGCAAGAGACCCAGTACTTC. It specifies CASSGRGSGQETQYF.

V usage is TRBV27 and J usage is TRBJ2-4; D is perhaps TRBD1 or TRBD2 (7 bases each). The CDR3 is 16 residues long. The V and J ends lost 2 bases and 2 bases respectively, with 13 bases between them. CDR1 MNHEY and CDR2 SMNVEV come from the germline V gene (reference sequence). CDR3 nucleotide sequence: TGTGCCAGCAGTTTACAGGGGGGAGGGTCCAAAAACATTCAGTACTTC. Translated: CASSLQGGGSKNIQYF.

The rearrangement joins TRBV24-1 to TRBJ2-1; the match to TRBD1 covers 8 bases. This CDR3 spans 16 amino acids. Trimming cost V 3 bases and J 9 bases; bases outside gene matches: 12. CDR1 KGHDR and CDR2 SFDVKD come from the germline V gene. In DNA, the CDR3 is TGTGCCACCAGTGATCCCTCCCGGACAGGGTTCGGTGAGCAGTTCTTC. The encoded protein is CATSDPSRTGFGEQFF.

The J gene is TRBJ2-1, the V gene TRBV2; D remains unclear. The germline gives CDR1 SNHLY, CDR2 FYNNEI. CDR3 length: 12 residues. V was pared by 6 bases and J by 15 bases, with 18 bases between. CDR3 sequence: CASRINSRIWFF. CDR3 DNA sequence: TGTGCCAGCAGGATCAATAGCCGTATTTGGTTCTTC.

CDR3 sequence (DNA): TGTGCCTGGAAGGGACTAGCGGGAGTGTGGACCGGGGAGCTGTTTTTT. Its translation: CAWKGLAGVWTGELFF. V is TRBV30 and J is TRBJ2-2; TRBD2 aligns across 14 bases. Trimming at V came to 4 bases and at J to 5 bases, leaving 6 bases not matched to a gene. This CDR3 has 16 amino acids. Germline V gives CDR1 GTSNPN, CDR2 SVGIG (reference sequence).

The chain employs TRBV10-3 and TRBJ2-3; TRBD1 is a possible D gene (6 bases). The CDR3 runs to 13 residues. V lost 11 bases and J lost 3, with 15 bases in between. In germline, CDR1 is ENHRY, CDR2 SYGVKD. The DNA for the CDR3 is TGTGCCGTACAGGGTCTAAAGACAGATACGCAGTATTTT. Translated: CAVQGLKTDTQYF.

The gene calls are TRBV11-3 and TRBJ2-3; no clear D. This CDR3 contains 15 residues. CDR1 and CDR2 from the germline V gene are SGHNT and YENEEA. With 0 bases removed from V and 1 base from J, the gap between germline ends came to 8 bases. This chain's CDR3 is CASSLDSAGTDTQYF. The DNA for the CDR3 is TGTGCCAGCAGCTTAGACTCCGCAGGCACAGATACGCAGTATTTT. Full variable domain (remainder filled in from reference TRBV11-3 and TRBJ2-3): EAGVVQSPRYKIIEKKQPVAFWCNPISGHNTLYWYLQNLGQGPELLIRYENEEAVDDSQLPKDRFSAERLKGVDSTLKIQPAELGDSAVYLCASSLDSAGTDTQYFGPGTRLTVL.

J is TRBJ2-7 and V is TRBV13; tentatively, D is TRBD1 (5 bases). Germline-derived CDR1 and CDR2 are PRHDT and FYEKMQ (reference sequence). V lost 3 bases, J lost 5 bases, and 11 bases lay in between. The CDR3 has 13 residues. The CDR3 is CASSFRVAHEQYF. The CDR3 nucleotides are TGTGCCAGCAGCTTCAGGGTTGCCCACGAGCAGTACTTC.

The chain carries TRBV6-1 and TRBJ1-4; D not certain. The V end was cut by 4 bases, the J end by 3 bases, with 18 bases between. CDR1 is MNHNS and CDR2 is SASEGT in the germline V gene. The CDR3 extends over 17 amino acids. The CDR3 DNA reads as TGTGCCAGCAGTGTCGCGGCGAGCTGGGTAGCTAATGAAAAACTGTTTTTT. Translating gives CASSVAASWVANEKLFF.

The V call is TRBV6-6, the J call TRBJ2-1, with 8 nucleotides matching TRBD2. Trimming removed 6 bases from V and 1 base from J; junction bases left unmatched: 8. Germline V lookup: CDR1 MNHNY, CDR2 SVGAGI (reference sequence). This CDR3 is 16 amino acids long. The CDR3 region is CASSLGGGESYNEQFF. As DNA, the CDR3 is TGTGCCAGCAGCCTCGGGGGGGGAGAATCCTACAATGAGCAGTTCTTC.

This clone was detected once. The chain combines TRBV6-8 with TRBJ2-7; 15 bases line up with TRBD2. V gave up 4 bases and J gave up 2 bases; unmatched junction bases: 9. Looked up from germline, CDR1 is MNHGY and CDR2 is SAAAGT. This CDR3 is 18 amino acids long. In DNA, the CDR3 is TGTGCCAGCAGTTCCCGGACTAGCGGGAGGGTTTCGCCCTACGAGCAGTACTTC. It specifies CASSSRTSGRVSPYEQYF.

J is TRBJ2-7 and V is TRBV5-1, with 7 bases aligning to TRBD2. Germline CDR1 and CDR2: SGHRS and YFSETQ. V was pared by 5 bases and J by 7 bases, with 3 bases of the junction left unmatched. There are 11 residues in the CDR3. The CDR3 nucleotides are TGCGCCAGCAGACTAGCGAGTGAGCAGTACTTC. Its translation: CASRLASEQYF.

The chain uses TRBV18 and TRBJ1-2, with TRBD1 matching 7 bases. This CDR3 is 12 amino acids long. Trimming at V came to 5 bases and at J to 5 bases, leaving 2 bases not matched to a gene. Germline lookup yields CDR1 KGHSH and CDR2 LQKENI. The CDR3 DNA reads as TGTGCCAGCTCAACGACAGGGTATGGCTACACCTTC. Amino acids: CASSTTGYGYTF.

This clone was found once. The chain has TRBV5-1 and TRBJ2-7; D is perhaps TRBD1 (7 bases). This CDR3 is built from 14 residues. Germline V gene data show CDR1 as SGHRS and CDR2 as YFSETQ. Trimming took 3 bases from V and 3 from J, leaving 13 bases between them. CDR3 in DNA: TGCGCCAGCAGCTGGCAGGGGGGAAGCTACGAGCAGTACTTC. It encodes CASSWQGGSYEQYF.

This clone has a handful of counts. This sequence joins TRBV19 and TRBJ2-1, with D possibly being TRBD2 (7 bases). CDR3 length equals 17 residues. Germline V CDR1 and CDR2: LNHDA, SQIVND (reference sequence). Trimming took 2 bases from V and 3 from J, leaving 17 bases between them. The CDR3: CASSIRSPGDYYNEQFF. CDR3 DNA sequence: TGTGCCAGTAGTATAAGGTCCCCAGGGGACTACTACAATGAGCAGTTCTTC.

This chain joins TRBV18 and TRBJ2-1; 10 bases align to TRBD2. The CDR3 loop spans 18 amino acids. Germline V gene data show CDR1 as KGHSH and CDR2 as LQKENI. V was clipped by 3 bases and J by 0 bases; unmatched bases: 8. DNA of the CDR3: TGTGCCAGCTCACCGCAGCTAGCGGGAGTAGGCTCCTACAATGAGCAGTTCTTC. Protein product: CASSPQLAGVGSYNEQFF.

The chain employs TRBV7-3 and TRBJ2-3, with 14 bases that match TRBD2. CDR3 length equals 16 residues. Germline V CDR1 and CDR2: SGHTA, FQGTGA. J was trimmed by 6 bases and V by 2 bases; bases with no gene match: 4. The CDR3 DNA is TGTGCCAGCAGCTTAGGGACTAGCGGGAGCTGGGATACGCAGTATTTT. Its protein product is CASSLGTSGSWDTQYF.

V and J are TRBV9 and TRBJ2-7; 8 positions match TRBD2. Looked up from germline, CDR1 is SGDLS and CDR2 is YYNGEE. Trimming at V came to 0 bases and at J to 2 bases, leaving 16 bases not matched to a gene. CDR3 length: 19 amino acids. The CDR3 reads CASSVVPALGKRETYEQYF. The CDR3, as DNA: TGTGCCAGCAGCGTAGTCCCCGCTCTCGGAAAGCGGGAGACCTACGAGCAGTACTTC.

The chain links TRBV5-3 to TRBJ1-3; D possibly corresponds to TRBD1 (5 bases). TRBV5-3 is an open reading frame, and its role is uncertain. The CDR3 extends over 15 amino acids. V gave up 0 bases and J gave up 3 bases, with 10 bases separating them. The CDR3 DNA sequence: TGTGCCAGAAGCTTGGAAAGGGGAGATGGAAACACCATATATTTT. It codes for CARSLERGDGNTIYF.

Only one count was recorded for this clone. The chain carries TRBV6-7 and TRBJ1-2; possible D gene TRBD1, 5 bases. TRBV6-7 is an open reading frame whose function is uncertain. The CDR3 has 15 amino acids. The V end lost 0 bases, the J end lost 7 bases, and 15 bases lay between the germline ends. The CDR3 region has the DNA TGTGCCAGCAGTTACTCGATTAAACATCAGGGTGGCTACACCTTC. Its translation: CASSYSIKHQGGYTF.

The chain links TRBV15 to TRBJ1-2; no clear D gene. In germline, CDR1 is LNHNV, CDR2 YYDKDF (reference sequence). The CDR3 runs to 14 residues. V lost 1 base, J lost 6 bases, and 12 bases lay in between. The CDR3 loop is CATSRVVGDHGYTF. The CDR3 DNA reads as TGTGCCACCAGCAGAGTTGTTGGGGATCATGGCTACACCTTC. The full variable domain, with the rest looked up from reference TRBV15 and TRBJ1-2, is DAMVIQNPRYQVTQFGKPVTLSCSQTLNHNVMYWYQQKSSQAPKLLFHYYDKDFNNEADTPDNFQSRRPNTSFCFLDIRSPGLGDTAMYLCATSRVVGDHGYTFGSGTRLTVV.